This TCR beta chain emerged from a study of blood T cell repertoires in COVID-19. Libraries were prepared by immunoSEQ multiplex PCR; TCRdb keeps only in-frame clonotypes and omits some of them. The data show 150,000 to 180,000 clones, about 83% seen once. This receptor was identified in a woman aged 60 to 75 with COVID-19, enrolled during active disease. The specimen sequenced was peripheral blood.

CDR3 protein: CASSLANLGGGTEAFF. The DNA for the CDR3 is TGTGCCAGCAGCTTAGCAAATCTCGGGGGTGGAACTGAAGCTTTCTTT. This chain joins TRBV11-2 and TRBJ1-1; the D gene is possibly TRBD1 (5 bases). The V end lost 1 base, the J end lost 5 bases, and 17 bases lay between the germline ends. This CDR3 spans 16 amino acids. Germline loops: CDR1 SGHAT, CDR2 FQNNGV.